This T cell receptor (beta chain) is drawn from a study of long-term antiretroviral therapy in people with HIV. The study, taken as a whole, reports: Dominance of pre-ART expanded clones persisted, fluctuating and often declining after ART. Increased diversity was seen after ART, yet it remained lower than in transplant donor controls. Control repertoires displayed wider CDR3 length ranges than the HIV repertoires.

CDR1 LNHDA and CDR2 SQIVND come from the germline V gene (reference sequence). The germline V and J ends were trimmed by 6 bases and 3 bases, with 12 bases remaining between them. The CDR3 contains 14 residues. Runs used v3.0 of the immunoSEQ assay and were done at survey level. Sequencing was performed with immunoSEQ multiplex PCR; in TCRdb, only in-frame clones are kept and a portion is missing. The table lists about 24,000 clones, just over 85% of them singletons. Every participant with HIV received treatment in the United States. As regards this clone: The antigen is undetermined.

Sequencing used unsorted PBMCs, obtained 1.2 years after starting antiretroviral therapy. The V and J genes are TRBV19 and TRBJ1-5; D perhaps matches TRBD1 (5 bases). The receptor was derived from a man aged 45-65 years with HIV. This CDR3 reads CASRRDGNNQPQHF. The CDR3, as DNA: TGTGCCAGTAGGCGGGACGGGAACAATCAGCCCCAGCATTTT.